This T cell receptor beta chain was sequenced for a study of response to subunit inactivated influenza vaccine. Study-level findings and limits: Authors suggested seasonal influenza vaccinations each recruit few new T cells.

TCRdb reprocessed the RT-PCR reads via MiXCR and lists one record per CDR3 protein. This table has about 530,000 distinct CDR3 sequences, about an eighth appearing once. The table lists this clonotype with many counts. As yet, its antigen is unknown. There are 17 residues in the CDR3. V was clipped by 3 bases and J by 10 bases; unmatched bases: 16. This chain links TRBV12-3 or TRBV12-4 with TRBJ2-1, with TRBD2 matching 9 bases. The input for sequencing was PBMCs from blood, taken roughly 45 days after vaccination. The TCR was taken from a man aged 45-60 years who received an inactivated influenza vaccine. CDR3 protein: CASSFASGAPSVDEQFF. In DNA form, the CDR3 reads TGTGCCAGCAGTTTTGCTAGCGGGGCCCCCTCCGTCGACGAGCAGTTCTTC.